The 24 T cell receptor beta chains presented below share a single source sample, sequenced in a study of cytomegalovirus exposure and HLA in healthy donors. PCR amplification relied on 60 Vbeta primers (plus 13 Jbeta primers). Measured with immunoSEQ multiplex PCR; TCRdb has only the in-frame clones, and not every one. The data show over 100,000 clones, 65% to 80% seen once. The sample consisted of PBMCs. Receptors were obtained from a male donor in good health and CMV-seropositive.

This clone was seen once. The rearrangement joins TRBV6-6 to TRBJ1-4; 7 nucleotides agree with TRBD1. With V trimmed by 7 bases and J by 8 bases, 7 bases remained unmatched. The CDR3 is made up of 13 amino acids. Germline V gene lookup returns CDR1 MNHNY and CDR2 SVGAGI (reference sequence). CDR3 in DNA: TGTGCCAGCAAAGAGACAGGGAGGGAAAAACTGTTTTTT. This translates into CASKETGREKLFF.

The J gene is TRBJ1-1, the V gene TRBV6-6; 7 bases fit TRBD1. The CDR3 is 12 residues long. V dropped 7 bases and J dropped 4; count of bases not matched to a gene: 3. Germline V CDR1 and CDR2: MNHNY, SVGAGI (reference sequence). The CDR3: CASKRQGTEAFF. CDR3 bases: TGTGCCAGCAAAAGACAGGGCACTGAAGCTTTCTTT.

This clone is labeled medium-sized. The rearrangement joins TRBV6-1 to TRBJ2-6, with D unresolved. This CDR3 spans 15 amino acids. The germline V gene encodes CDR1 MNHNS and CDR2 SASEGT. V was trimmed by 4 bases and J by 0 bases, leaving 7 bases between them. The CDR3 DNA reads as TGTGCCAGCAGTGGATACAGCTCTGGGGCCAACGTCCTGACTTTC. Translating gives CASSGYSSGANVLTF.

Only one count was recorded for this clone. The chain recombines TRBV11-2 with TRBJ2-2, with TRBD2 matching over 7 bases. The CDR3 sequence is 18 residues long. CDR1 is SGHAT, CDR2 FQNNGV, per germline. Trimming cost V 1 base and J 7 bases; bases outside gene matches: 15. CDR3 nucleotides: TGTGCCAGCAGCTTAGGATGGGGCAGGGACTACAGTGGCGGGGAGCTGTTTTTT. Translation: CASSLGWGRDYSGGELFF.

V usage is TRBV19 and J usage is TRBJ1-5; D is undetermined. Germline V gives CDR1 LNHDA, CDR2 SQIVND (reference sequence). V was pared by 1 base and J by 4 bases, with 14 bases between. The CDR3 loop spans 16 amino acids. The CDR3: CASSIAFRQRNQPQHF. The CDR3 region has the DNA TGTGCCAGTAGTATAGCCTTTCGGCAGCGTAATCAGCCCCAGCATTTT. Using reference TRBV19 and TRBJ1-5 for the parts outside the CDR3, the full variable domain is DGGITQSPKYLFRKEGQNVTLSCEQNLNHDAMYWYRQDPGQGLRLIYYSQIVNDFQKGDIAEGYSVSREKKESFPLTVTSAQKNPTAFYLCASSIAFRQRNQPQHFGDGTRLSIL.

This clone was recorded a few times. The chain employs TRBV6-1 and TRBJ1-6; 9 positions agree with TRBD1. The germline gives CDR1 MNHNS, CDR2 SASEGT. The CDR3 is made up of 15 amino acids. Unmatched junction bases numbered 2, after V lost 2 bases and J lost 6 bases. CDR3 nucleotides: TGTGCCAGCAGTGAATCGGGACAGGGTAATTCACCCCTCCACTTT. It encodes CASSESGQGNSPLHF.

This chain links TRBV15 with TRBJ2-4, with 8 bases lining up with TRBD1. Germline trimming cut 5 bases from V and 3 bases from J; bases unmatched to any gene: 6. The length of the CDR3 is 15 residues. Germline CDR1 and CDR2: LNHNV and YYDKDF (reference sequence). CDR3 sequence reads: CATSGSQGVKNIQYF. In nucleotides, the CDR3 is TGTGCCACCAGCGGATCACAGGGGGTCAAAAACATTCAGTACTTC.

The chain links TRBV7-8 to TRBJ1-1; TRBD1 matches at 8 bases. The J segment lost 0 bases and the V segment lost 2 bases, leaving 2 bases of the junction unmatched. This CDR3 spans 15 amino acids. Germline CDR1 SGHVS, CDR2 FQNEAQ. The CDR3 DNA reads as TGTGCCAGCAGCTTACAGGGGGCGGTGAACACTGAAGCTTTCTTT. The encoded protein is CASSLQGAVNTEAFF.

This chain joins TRBV7-2 and TRBJ2-7; 15 bases are a match to TRBD2. The CDR3 has 16 residues. The J segment lost 4 bases and the V segment lost 5 bases, leaving 6 bases of the junction unmatched. The germline V gene has CDR1 SGHTA and CDR2 FQGNSA. CDR3 in amino acids: CASSPIGLAGGYEQYF. CDR3 DNA: TGTGCCAGCAGCCCTATAGGACTAGCGGGAGGGTACGAGCAGTACTTC.

V and J are TRBV9 and TRBJ2-5; 8 bases line up with TRBD2. The DNA end favors TRBJ2-7, so the J call may be wrong. Germline lookup yields CDR1 SGDLS and CDR2 YYNGEE. The length of the CDR3 is 13 residues. CDR3 sequence reads: CASSRSGGYEQYF. CDR3 DNA: TGTGCCAGCAGCCGGAGCGGGGGTTACGAGCAGTACTTC.

The chain employs TRBV5-1 and TRBJ2-7; 7 bases match TRBD2. Trimming removed 0 bases from V and 5 bases from J; junction bases left unmatched: 8. The CDR3 runs to 15 residues. Germline CDR1 is SGHRS and CDR2 is YFSETQ. This chain's CDR3 is CASSLGGGSADEQYF. The CDR3 DNA sequence: TGCGCCAGCAGCTTGGGTGGCGGGAGCGCCGACGAGCAGTACTTC.

The rearrangement uses TRBV28 and TRBJ2-7; D is unclear. Trimming removed 2 bases at V and 4 bases at J, with 6 bases between. CDR3 length: 12 amino acids. The germline gives CDR1 MDHEN, CDR2 SYDVKM. The CDR3 DNA reads as TGTGCCAGCAGTTTAGCTGAGTACGAGCAGTACTTC. As protein: CASSLAEYEQYF.

The J gene is TRBJ1-1, the V gene TRBV5-1, with 11 bases that match TRBD1. Losses at the gene ends were 4 bases for V and 5 bases for J; bases not matched to a gene: 10. This CDR3 contains 16 residues. Per the germline V gene, CDR1 is SGHRS and CDR2 is YFSETQ. The CDR3 protein is CASSLGQGALRTEAFF. For the CDR3, the DNA is TGCGCCAGCAGCCTAGGACAGGGGGCTCTGAGAACTGAAGCTTTCTTT.

The chain carries TRBV5-1 and TRBJ1-2; 12 nucleotides line up with TRBD1. The V segment lost 6 bases and the J segment 4 bases; nucleotides outside the gene matches: 7. Germline CDR1 SGHRS, CDR2 YFSETQ. CDR3 size: 15 residues. The CDR3 DNA is TGCGCCAGCAAGCTCACGGGACAGGGGGCCTATGGCTACACCTTC. It is translated as CASKLTGQGAYGYTF.

CDR3 residues: CAWRYEGAGHEQYF. CDR3 bases: TGTGCCTGGAGGTATGAGGGGGCTGGGCACGAGCAGTACTTC. The chain combines TRBV30 with TRBJ2-7; 7 positions match TRBD1. The CDR3 loop spans 14 amino acids. V lost 3 bases to trimming and J lost 5 bases; unmatched junction nucleotides: 10. Germline V lookup: CDR1 GTSNPN, CDR2 SVGIG (reference sequence).

The rearrangement joins TRBV5-1 to TRBJ1-1; D is undetermined. Per the germline V gene, CDR1 is SGHRS and CDR2 is YFSETQ. The CDR3 length is 14 residues. The ends were cut back, 0 bases at V and 1 base at J, with 7 bases in the middle. The CDR3 DNA reads as TGCGCCAGCAGCTTGGAACAGTCGAACACTGAAGCTTTCTTT. Protein product: CASSLEQSNTEAFF.

This clone was seen more than once but under ten times. This chain links TRBV5-5 with TRBJ2-7, with D possibly TRBD1 on 5 matching bases. Trimming pared 5 bases from V and 0 bases from J, leaving 18 bases between. The CDR3 consists of 16 residues. Germline V gene sequence: CDR1 SGHKS, CDR2 YYEKEE (reference sequence). The CDR3 DNA sequence: TGTGCCAGCAGTTTGCCCAGGGCAGGTGGCTCCTACGAGCAGTACTTC. Translated: CASSLPRAGGSYEQYF.

The chain uses TRBV28 and TRBJ1-4; D call uncertain. The CDR3 sequence is 15 residues long. V shed 4 bases and J shed 7 bases, with 16 bases lying between them. Germline V CDR1 and CDR2: MDHEN, SYDVKM. The CDR3 is CASSYQWARAEKLFF. The CDR3 coding sequence is TGTGCCAGCAGTTACCAATGGGCGCGCGCTGAAAAACTGTTTTTT.

The chain carries TRBV30 and TRBJ1-6; the D is unclear. Looked up from germline, CDR1 is GTSNPN and CDR2 is SVGIG (reference sequence). The CDR3 is 15 residues long. The V and J ends lost 1 base and 1 base respectively, with 8 bases between them. CDR3 nucleotides: TGTGCCTGGAGTGGTAGACAATCCTATAATTCACCCCTCCACTTT. This sequence encodes CAWSGRQSYNSPLHF.

This chain joins TRBV5-4 and TRBJ2-7, with TRBD2 identical over 7 bases. V was pared by 0 bases and J by 5 bases, with 8 bases of the junction left unmatched. Germline V gene lookup returns CDR1 SGHNT and CDR2 YYREEE (reference sequence). CDR3 length equals 15 residues. The CDR3 nucleotides read TGTGCCAGCAGCTTGGGTGGCCTCGGGGGGAACGAGCAGTACTTC. Translation: CASSLGGLGGNEQYF.

The V gene is TRBV19, the J gene TRBJ1-5; possibly TRBD1 for D (6 bases). Germline assignment: CDR1 LNHDA and CDR2 SQIVND (reference sequence). The CDR3 length is 15 residues. Trimming pared 3 bases from V and 0 bases from J, leaving 9 bases between. The chain's CDR3 is CASSIGQHSNQPQHF. CDR3 bases: TGTGCCAGTAGTATTGGACAGCATAGCAATCAGCCCCAGCATTTT.

The rearrangement uses TRBV5-4 and TRBJ2-7, with D perhaps TRBD2 (5 bases). Germline V gene data show CDR1 as SGHNT and CDR2 as YYREEE (reference sequence). Trimming left V 3 bases short and J 1 base short, with 11 bases between. The length of the CDR3 is 14 residues. This CDR3 reads CASSSNSESYEQYF. CDR3 sequence (DNA): TGTGCCAGCAGCTCCAATAGCGAGTCCTACGAGCAGTACTTC.

For the CDR3, the DNA is TGTGCCCCCTCGGGCAGGGACTATGGCTACACCTTC. Protein sequence: CAPSGRDYGYTF. The chain employs TRBV2 and TRBJ1-2, with D possibly TRBD1 on 5 matching bases. V was cut by 11 bases and J by 3 bases, with 13 bases left in between. This CDR3 has 12 residues. The germline CDR1 and CDR2 sequences are SNHLY and FYNNEI.

The chain combines TRBV27 with TRBJ2-2; 10 bases are shared with TRBD1. The V gene end was trimmed by 6 bases and the J gene end by 5 bases; junction bases not matched to a gene: 0. The germline V gene encodes CDR1 MNHEY and CDR2 SMNVEV (reference sequence). This CDR3 spans 13 amino acids. The CDR3 DNA follows: TGTGCCAGCAGGGACAGGGGGACCGGGGAGCTGTTTTTT. Residues: CASRDRGTGELFF.